The text below deals with one TCR beta chain. This clonotype appeared many times. Its antigen has not been determined. Base qualities were left out, and no much larger clone turns up one base away. Stable Graves' hyperthyroidism was defined as the absence of progression to ophthalmopathy over 18 months of follow-up. Hyperthyroidism patients were newly diagnosed, with disease duration under 2 months, and aged 18 to 65 years. The study excluded patients with uncontrolled infections, other autoimmune diseases, pregnancy or lactation. Diagnoses were established on the basis of clinical symptoms, serum thyroxine and TRAb, thyroid ultrasound, and orbital computed tomography. PBMCs were isolated from 7.5 to 10 ml of fresh peripheral blood by Ficoll-Paque density gradient centrifugation. Total RNA was extracted with Trizol reagent, and quality was checked on an Agilent 2100 Bioanalyzer. The sample is drawn from a study of T cells in Graves' hyperthyroidism and ophthalmopathy (dated by TCRdb to the late 2010s). For context, the study as a whole: Peripheral blood was collected at initial diagnosis, before any treatment. According to the paper, TCR Vbeta CDR3 sequencing was carried out on 135 peripheral blood samples, which came from fewer than 50 ophthalmopathy, around 74 hyperthyroidism and roughly 17 progressor patients. After sampling, hyperthyroidism patients received methimazole starting at 30 mg daily, and ophthalmopathy patients received high-dose intravenous methylprednisolone. Prospective prediction of ophthalmopathy was tested in an independent validation cohort consisting of about 20 hyperthyroidism patients and more than 15 patients who later progressed to ophthalmopathy. In about 6 Graves' hyperthyroidism patients, the study also compared T-cell repertoires from thyroid tissue with T-cell repertoires from blood. The roughly 100 discovery patients were randomly divided into training and test sets at a 7:3 ratio. A discovery cohort of about 100 patients, roughly 40 with Graves' ophthalmopathy and 55 to 60 with stable Graves' hyperthyroidism, was used to find distinguishing TCR V-J signatures. On the study overall, not on this receptor specifically: In validation, the model predicted progression to ophthalmopathy with approximately 70% sensitivity and around 72% specificity, a median of around 6.6 months before onset. Most expanded thyroid clonotypes (frequency above 0.001) were also found in blood, which suggests that blood repertoires may mirror thyroid immune responses. A 13 V-J signature model separated ophthalmopathy from stable hyperthyroidism, with roughly 88% sensitivity and around 84% specificity in cross-validation and 80%/75% in testing. Sample size was not statistically predetermined, and investigators were not blinded to group allocation.

Relative to germline, V is missing 5 bases and J is missing 4 bases, with 7 bases of the junction outside any gene match. Looking up the germline V gene yields CDR1 SGHTA and CDR2 FQGTGA. Taken from cysteine to phenylalanine, the CDR3 has 16 residues. Solely the CDR3 DNA is kept, with 48 bases framed from the first base. Amplification of TCR beta CDR3 regions was carried out from RNA transcripts. The first round of RT-PCR for the TCR CDR3 was performed with the HTBI primer set and the Qiagen OneStep RT-PCR kit. A second multiplex PCR round built the libraries, followed by size selection and purification. Libraries were sequenced paired-end with 100 bp reads on an Illumina HiSeq2000. On the study's bioinformatics: SOAPnuke was used to process the raw data, with reads discarded if the reads contained adapters or uncalled bases, had a mean Phred below 15, or lacked an exact constant-primer or identifier match. High-quality paired reads were merged with COPE v1.2.5, and unique nucleotide sequences were defined as clonotypes. MiTCR v1.1 was used to align the clonotypes against IMGT TRBV, TRBD and TRBJ reference segments. The analysis included only V-J combinations with a frequency above 0.0001, which together covered 99% to 99.2% of the repertoires. The TCS score was defined as the ratio of F50 (clonal expansion) to E x V (chaos), calculated using BLOSUM62-based TCRdist between CDR3 peptides within each V-J. Welch's t-statistics and random forest reduced fewer than 600 V-J features to roughly 13, which were used in a naive Bayes classifier (R e1071). Clones were called with MiXCR by TCRdb after fastp trimmed the public reads at Q25, and only in-frame beta chains were retained. CDR3 protein duplicates are merged, each entry listing the most common genes and DNA. The V and J calls and clone size are TCRdb's, not the authors'. This sample comprises roughly 720,000 distinct CDR3 sequences, roughly 17% of them detected only once. The ten largest clones take up around 15% of the sample.

The TCR sequence derives from a man aged 50-60 years with Graves' hyperthyroidism. Sequencing was performed on blood. Recombination connected TRBV7-3 to TRBJ2-3; the junction holds 12 bases that match TRBD2. The DNA reads TGTGCCAGCAGCCAACGACTAGCGGGAGAAGCAGATACGCAGTATTTT. Its coded protein is CASSQRLAGEADTQYF.